What follows are 14 T cell receptor beta chains derived from one specimen sequenced in a study of identical twins. One entry per CDR3 protein, called by TCRdb with MiXCR from the 5' RACE reads. The table lists a few hundred thousand distinct CDR3 sequences, approximately 8.3% of them singletons, with over 2.5% in the top ten. A further study also used this sample, focusing on yellow fever vaccine responses in identical twins.

Sequencing was performed on CD8+ T cells sorted from blood. The receptor source for this set is a woman between 18 and 29 years old in good health.

A few counts support this clonotype. The chain is built from TRBV7-9 and TRBJ1-4; 7 nucleotides agree with TRBD1. The CDR3 contains 16 residues. Germline CDR1 is SEHNR and CDR2 is FQNEAQ (reference sequence). V dropped 1 base and J dropped 4; count of bases not matched to a gene: 6. The CDR3 DNA follows: TGTGCCAGCAGCTTAGTCGAGGGGACAGATAATGAAAAACTGTTTTTT. This codes for CASSLVEGTDNEKLFF.

This clonotype was seen only a few times. The V and J genes are TRBV5-1 and TRBJ1-5; no clear D. Germline V gives CDR1 SGHRS, CDR2 YFSETQ. With 2 bases removed from V and 12 bases from J, the gap between germline ends came to 12 bases. The CDR3 length is 12 residues. The CDR3 loop is CASSFTGEDQHF. The CDR3 DNA reads TGCGCCAGCAGCTTCACGGGTGAGGACCAGCATTTT. The variable domain in full, completed from reference TRBV5-1 and TRBJ1-5, reads KAGVTQTPRYLIKTRGQQVTLSCSPISGHRSVSWYQQTPGQGLQFLFEYFSETQRNKGNFPGRFSGRQFSNSRSEMNVSTLELGDSALYLCASSFTGEDQHFGDGTRLSIL.

This clonotype was found a few times. V usage is TRBV20-1 and J usage is TRBJ2-5; D possibly corresponds to TRBD1 (6 bases). The CDR3 sequence is 15 residues long. Deletions cut 3 bases from V and 5 bases from J, with 19 bases between. Germline V gene lookup returns CDR1 DFQATT and CDR2 SNEGSKA (reference sequence). CDR3: CSARGADLREETQYF. In nucleotides, the CDR3 is TGCAGTGCTAGGGGGGCTGACCTCAGGGAGGAGACCCAGTACTTC.

This clonotype was found a few times. The chain joins TRBV9 to TRBJ2-5, with 8 bases matching TRBD1. V trimming: 1 base; J trimming: 5 bases; junction bases outside the gene matches: 4. Germline V lookup: CDR1 SGDLS, CDR2 YYNGEE. The length of the CDR3 is 14 residues. The CDR3 DNA follows: TGTGCCAGCAGCGTACCGGACAGGGATGAGACCCAGTACTTC. This codes for CASSVPDRDETQYF. Filled out from reference TRBV9 and TRBJ2-5, the complete variable domain reads DSGVTQTPKHLITATGQRVTLRCSPRSGDLSVYWYQQSLDQGLQFLIQYYNGEERAKGNILERFSAQQFPDLHSELNLSSLELGDSALYFCASSVPDRDETQYFGPGTRLLVL.

As for this clonotype: It differs at one base from a far larger clone, so likely a read error. This chain links TRBV7-8 with TRBJ2-1; D is uncertain. CDR3 size: 14 residues. CDR1 and CDR2 from the germline V gene are SGHVS and FQNEAQ. The CDR3 nucleotides read TGTACCAGCAGCTTAGTGGGCAGTTACAATGAGCAGTTCTTC. Its protein is CTSSLVGSYNEQFF.

This clonotype came up many times. Sequence at one end of the junction differs from germline and may be a read error. This sequence joins TRBV7-3 and TRBJ2-1; no definite D call. This CDR3 has 14 amino acids. Germline V CDR1 and CDR2: SGHTA, FQGTGA. The CDR3 DNA reads TGTGCCAGCAGCTTAATGCACCTGCCTCTCCGAGAGATCTTC. The encoded protein is CASSLMHLPLREIF.

The table lists this clonotype with a few counts. The CDR3 protein is CASSAPGPSYEQYF. The CDR3 bases are TGTGCCAGCAGCGCCCCGGGACCTTCCTACGAGCAGTACTTC. The rearrangement joins TRBV5-5 to TRBJ2-7, with D possibly called TRBD1 or TRBD2 (5 bases each). Deletions cut 4 bases from V and 1 base from J, with 12 bases between. The CDR3 sequence is 14 residues long. The V gene's germline CDR1 is SGHKS and CDR2 YYEKEE (reference sequence).

This clonotype has just a few counts. The V call is TRBV4-1, the J call TRBJ2-3; D is undetermined. V was trimmed by 0 bases and J by 1 base, leaving 2 bases between them. Germline assignment: CDR1 MGHRA and CDR2 YSYEKL. CDR3 length: 13 residues. The CDR3 DNA reads TGCGCCAGCAGCCAAGACGGCACAGATACGCAGTATTTT. It is translated as CASSQDGTDTQYF.

V is TRBV7-6 and J is TRBJ2-5; 7 nucleotides agree with TRBD2. The CDR3 length is 16 residues. V shed 3 bases, J shed 2 bases, and the junction held 9 bases outside the gene matches. The germline CDR1 and CDR2 sequences are SGHVS and FNYEAQ. CDR3 protein: CASSFPGAGLQETQYF. The DNA of the CDR3 is TGTGCCAGCAGCTTCCCCGGAGCGGGGTTACAAGAGACCCAGTACTTC.

The chain joins TRBV2 to TRBJ2-2; a possible D gene is TRBD1 (6 bases). Between the trimmed V and J ends, which lost 9 bases and 1 base, there was a span of 12 bases. Per the germline V gene, CDR1 is SNHLY and CDR2 is FYNNEI. This CDR3 comprises 14 residues. CDR3 residues: CARGTTLNTGELFF. For the CDR3, the DNA is TGTGCCAGGGGGACAACACTGAACACCGGGGAGCTGTTTTTT.

This clonotype was detected only once. This chain joins TRBV9 and TRBJ2-5; TRBD1 agrees at 10 bases. The J segment lost 4 bases and the V segment lost 3 bases, leaving 6 bases of the junction unmatched. CDR1 is SGDLS, CDR2 YYNGEE, per germline. The CDR3 is 15 residues long. CDR3 protein: CASSGTGTGVETQYF. CDR3 bases: TGTGCCAGCAGCGGAACCGGGACAGGGGTAGAGACCCAGTACTTC.

This clonotype was picked up many times. The chain combines TRBV6-2 or TRBV6-3 with TRBJ2-7; the match to TRBD1 covers 7 bases. This CDR3 region has 15 residues. Per germline, CDR1 MNHEY and CDR2 SVGEGT. V lost 0 bases, J lost 5 bases, and 7 bases stayed unmatched. The CDR3 DNA reads TGTGCCAGCAGTTACTCCAGGGGGAGCCCCGACGAGCAGTACTTC. As protein: CASSYSRGSPDEQYF.

About this clonotype itself: The junction does not match germline at one end; this may be a read error. This rearrangement joins TRBV14 to TRBJ2-3, with 10 nucleotides matching TRBD2. This CDR3 has 15 amino acids. Germline lookup yields CDR1 SGHDN and CDR2 FVKESK. The chain's CDR3 is CAGSPGTAGGDTQYF. Written as DNA, the CDR3 is TGTGCCGGCAGCCCGGGGACAGCGGGAGGGGATACGCAGTATTTT. Drawing the rest from reference TRBV14 and TRBJ2-3, the complete variable domain is EAGVTQFPSHSVIEKGQTVTLRCDPISGHDNLYWYRRVMGKEIKFLLHFVKESKQDESGMPNNRFLAERTGGTYSTLKVQPAELEDSGVYFCAGSPGTAGGDTQYFGPGTRLTVL.

The chain recombines TRBV12-3 or TRBV12-4 with TRBJ2-1; unclear D gene. This CDR3 has 13 residues. V lost 3 bases, J lost 3 bases, and 6 bases lay in between. As DNA, the CDR3 is TGTGCCAGCAGTTTTGGCTACTACAATGAGCAGTTCTTC. Translation: CASSFGYYNEQFF.